Each of the 14 T cell receptor beta chains below was sequenced from the same sample in a study of cytomegalovirus exposure and HLA in healthy donors. Some clones are missing from TCRdb's copy, which holds only in-frame ones; the method was immunoSEQ multiplex PCR. The table lists some 210,000 clones, roughly 80% of them singletons. Specimen: PBMCs. The receptors were gathered from a woman between 18 and 30 years old in good health and CMV-seronegative.

The chain carries TRBV2 and TRBJ1-6; D is ambiguous. The length of the CDR3 is 16 residues. Per germline, CDR1 SNHLY and CDR2 FYNNEI. V gave up 7 bases and J gave up 7 bases, with 20 bases separating them. CDR3 coding DNA: TGTGCCAGCAATCCTCGTCTTGTCAGCCGAAATTCACCCCTCCACTTT. Translated: CASNPRLVSRNSPLHF.

The J gene is TRBJ2-7, the V gene TRBV28; 11 positions match TRBD1. V trimming: 1 base; J trimming: 7 bases; junction bases outside the gene matches: 6. CDR1 MDHEN and CDR2 SYDVKM come from the germline V gene. This CDR3 comprises 15 residues. In nucleotides, the CDR3 is TGTGCCAGCAGTTTATCCGGACAGGGGGCAGGGGAGCAGTACTTC. This sequence encodes CASSLSGQGAGEQYF.

There are a few counts of this clone. The rearrangement links TRBV5-5 to TRBJ2-3; TRBD2 aligns across 11 bases. Trimming at V came to 0 bases and at J to 4 bases, leaving 1 base not matched to a gene. CDR1 and CDR2 (germline): SGHKS, YYEKEE (reference sequence). This CDR3 contains 15 residues. The CDR3 nucleotides read TGTGCCAGCAGCTTGGGACTAGCGGGATCAGATACGCAGTATTTT. Amino acids: CASSLGLAGSDTQYF.

This rearrangement joins TRBV15 to TRBJ1-5; D is unresolved. There are 17 residues in the CDR3. Germline V lookup: CDR1 LNHNV, CDR2 YYDKDF (reference sequence). Trimming removed 0 bases at V and 0 bases at J, with 12 bases between. DNA for the CDR3: TGTGCCACCAGCAGAGATTCCGGCTTCCGTAGCAATCAGCCCCAGCATTTT. Translation: CATSRDSGFRSNQPQHF.

This clone occurred a few times. This chain connects TRBV27 to TRBJ2-7; D uncertain. The CDR3 has 13 residues. Germline CDR1 is MNHEY and CDR2 is SMNVEV (reference sequence). Deletions cut 2 bases from V and 3 bases from J, with 8 bases between. The DNA of the CDR3 is TGTGCCAGCAGTTTAGGCCCCCACTACGAGCAGTACTTC. Its translation: CASSLGPHYEQYF.

The chain employs TRBV30 and TRBJ2-6; a weak D match, TRBD2 (6 bases). CDR3 length: 18 residues. Germline assignment: CDR1 GTSNPN and CDR2 SVGIG (reference sequence). Trimming took off 1 base at V and 0 bases at J, with 16 bases between the two ends. CDR3 residues: CAWSGGDQDFSGANVLTF. The CDR3, as DNA: TGTGCCTGGAGTGGGGGGGACCAGGATTTCTCTGGGGCCAACGTCCTGACTTTC.

With respect to this clone: At one boundary the junction diverges from the germline segment, which might be a read error. The V and J genes are TRBV7-7 and TRBJ2-1; 11 nucleotides align to TRBD1. This CDR3 is 15 amino acids long. Germline V gene lookup returns CDR1 SSHAT and CDR2 FNYEAQ (reference sequence). This chain's CDR3 is CASSFGTGGYAEQFF. The CDR3 DNA reads as TGTGCTAGCAGCTTCGGGACAGGGGGATACGCTGAGCAGTTCTTC. Supplemented by reference TRBV7-7 and TRBJ2-1, the full variable domain reads GAGVSQSPRYKVTKRGQDVTLRCDPISSHATLYWYQQALGQGPEFLTYFNYEAQPDKSGLPSDRFSAERPEGSISTLTIQRTEQRDSAMYRCASSFGTGGYAEQFFGPGTRLTVL.

This rearrangement joins TRBV7-2 to TRBJ2-5; TRBD2 agrees at 7 bases. Trimming at V came to 4 bases and at J to 6 bases, leaving 17 bases not matched to a gene. Germline CDR1 and CDR2: SGHTA and FQGNSA. The CDR3 contains 17 residues. The CDR3 loop is CASSSHHPGGRGQTQYF. Written as DNA, the CDR3 is TGTGCCAGCAGCTCCCATCACCCGGGAGGAAGGGGACAGACCCAGTACTTC.

The V gene is TRBV9, the J gene TRBJ2-7; 8 nucleotides align to TRBD1. The CDR3 has 14 residues. V trimming: 2 bases; J trimming: 3 bases; junction bases outside the gene matches: 4. Germline V lookup: CDR1 SGDLS, CDR2 YYNGEE. CDR3 loop: CASSVTGQGYEQYF. The CDR3 nucleotides are TGTGCCAGCAGCGTGACCGGACAGGGCTACGAGCAGTACTTC.

The V gene is TRBV15, the J gene TRBJ1-5; tentative D call: TRBD1 (5 bases). V lost 0 bases to trimming and J lost 2 bases, with 23 bases between them. This CDR3 has 20 residues. Germline assignment: CDR1 LNHNV and CDR2 YYDKDF (reference sequence). CDR3 sequence: CATSRDSGTGEPMGNQPQHF. DNA for the CDR3: TGTGCCACCAGCAGAGATTCCGGGACGGGGGAGCCTATGGGCAATCAGCCCCAGCATTTT.

The CDR3 spells CASSVEGTTYNEQFF. Here the CDR3 DNA reads TGTGCCAGCAGCGTAGAGGGGACAACCTACAATGAGCAGTTCTTC. The rearrangement joins TRBV9 to TRBJ2-1; a weak D match, TRBD1 (6 bases). Per the germline V gene, CDR1 is SGDLS and CDR2 is YYNGEE. The V gene lost 0 bases and the J gene lost 2 bases, with 9 bases spanning the gap. The CDR3 extends over 15 amino acids.

This rearrangement joins TRBV28 to TRBJ2-7, with D uncertain. Trimming stripped 4 bases from V and 4 bases from J, with 8 bases between. This CDR3 is 12 amino acids long. CDR1 and CDR2 (germline): MDHEN, SYDVKM. CDR3 amino acids: CASSYTDYEQYF. The CDR3 DNA sequence: TGTGCCAGCAGTTACACAGATTACGAGCAGTACTTC.

The count of this clone is one. This rearrangement joins TRBV27 to TRBJ1-4; D is undetermined. Germline-derived CDR1 and CDR2 are MNHEY and SMNVEV (reference sequence). V lost 4 bases and J lost 5, with 17 bases in between. The CDR3 extends over 16 amino acids. The CDR3 nucleotides are TGTGCCAGCAGTTCCAGAGGACGGATACTAAATGAAAAACTGTTTTTT. Protein product: CASSSRGRILNEKLFF.

This chain uses TRBV6-6 with TRBJ1-1; D perhaps matches TRBD1 (6 bases). The CDR3 runs to 13 residues. With 2 bases removed from V and 5 bases from J, the gap between germline ends came to 9 bases. The V gene's germline CDR1 is MNHNY and CDR2 SVGAGI (reference sequence). The CDR3 region has the DNA TGTGCCAGCAGTTACAGGGGGGATACTGAAGCTTTCTTT. Its protein is CASSYRGDTEAFF.